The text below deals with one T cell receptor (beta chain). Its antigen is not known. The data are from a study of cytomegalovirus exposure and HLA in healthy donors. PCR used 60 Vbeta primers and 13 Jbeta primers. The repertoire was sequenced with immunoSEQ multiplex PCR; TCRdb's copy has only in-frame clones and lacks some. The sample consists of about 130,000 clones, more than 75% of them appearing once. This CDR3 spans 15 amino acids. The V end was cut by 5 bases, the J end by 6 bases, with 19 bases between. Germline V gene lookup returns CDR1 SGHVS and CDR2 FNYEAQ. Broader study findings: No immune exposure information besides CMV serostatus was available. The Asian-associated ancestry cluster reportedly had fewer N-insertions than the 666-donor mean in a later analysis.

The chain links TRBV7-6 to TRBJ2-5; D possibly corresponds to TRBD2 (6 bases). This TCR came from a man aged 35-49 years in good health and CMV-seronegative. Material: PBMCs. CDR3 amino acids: CASSPTLGSGQTQYF. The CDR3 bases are TGTGCCAGCAGCCCAACGTTGGGTAGCGGCCAGACCCAGTACTTC.